The 23 T cell receptor beta chains presented below share a single source sample, sequenced in a study of cytomegalovirus exposure and HLA in healthy donors. The PCR ran on 60 Vbeta and 13 Jbeta primers. Generated by immunoSEQ multiplex PCR, the TCRdb table keeps only in-frame clones and is missing some. The table has 65,000 to 90,000 clones, about 78% seen once. Source material: PBMCs. The receptors derive from a middle-aged woman in good health and CMV-seropositive.

This clone was observed a few times. V and J are TRBV7-2 and TRBJ2-7; D is undetermined. Deletions cut 1 base from V and 2 bases from J, with 12 bases between. The V gene's germline CDR1 is SGHTA and CDR2 FQGNSA. This CDR3 has 15 residues. The CDR3 nucleotides read TGTGCCAGCAGCTTAGGGGCCAGAATAACCTACGAGCAGTACTTC. Translation: CASSLGARITYEQYF. Filled out from reference TRBV7-2 and TRBJ2-7, the complete variable domain reads GAGVSQSPSNKVTEKGKDVELRCDPISGHTALYWYRQSLGQGLEFLIYFQGNSAPDKSGLPSDRFSAERTGGSVSTLTIQRTQQEDSAVYLCASSLGARITYEQYFGPGTRLTVT.

The chain carries TRBV4-1 and TRBJ2-6; TRBD1 agrees at 12 bases. The CDR3 is 19 residues long. Germline V gene data show CDR1 as MGHRA and CDR2 as YSYEKL. With V trimmed by 4 bases and J by 4 bases, 11 bases remained unmatched. CDR3 loop: CASSPSPGQGAGGANVLTF. As DNA, the CDR3 is TGCGCCAGCAGCCCGTCACCGGGACAGGGGGCGGGAGGGGCCAACGTCCTGACTTTC.

The chain is built from TRBV6-5 and TRBJ1-1; D is possibly TRBD1 (5 bases). The V and J ends lost 5 bases and 0 bases respectively, with 10 bases between them. The CDR3 spans 14 residues. Germline V lookup: CDR1 MNHEY, CDR2 SVGAGI. DNA for the CDR3: TGTGCCAGCAGTGGACGGGGGGTGAACACTGAAGCTTTCTTT. It encodes CASSGRGVNTEAFF.

The V and J genes are TRBV29-1 and TRBJ2-1, with 8 positions matching TRBD1. The CDR3 runs 11 residues. Germline loops: CDR1 SQVTM, CDR2 ANQGSEA. The V gene end was trimmed by 3 bases and the J gene end by 12 bases; junction bases not matched to a gene: 4. The CDR3 loop reads CSVEQGAGQFF. In DNA form, the CDR3 reads TGCAGCGTTGAGCAGGGGGCAGGGCAGTTCTTC.

As concerns this clone: Mismatch with germline at one junction end may stem from a read error. The CDR3 DNA follows: TGTGCCAGCAGTGATCAGCTCATAGCGAGGCACTTC. The encoded protein is CASSDQLIARHF. The genes are TRBV2 and TRBJ2-4; D possibly corresponds to TRBD2 (5 bases). The CDR3 totals 12 residues. In germline, CDR1 is SNHLY, CDR2 FYNNEI. Using reference TRBV2 and TRBJ2-4 for the parts outside the CDR3, the full variable domain is EPEVTQTPSHQVTQMGQEVILRCVPISNHLYFYWYRQILGQKVEFLVSFYNNEISEKSEIFDDQFSVERPDGSNFTLKIRSTKLEDSAMYFCASSDQLIARHFGAGTRLSVL.

The rearrangement links TRBV5-6 to TRBJ1-6; 9 positions match TRBD1. This CDR3 comprises 15 residues. The V segment lost 3 bases and the J segment 7 bases; nucleotides outside the gene matches: 5. Germline-derived CDR1 and CDR2 are SGHDT and YYEEEE. The CDR3 is CASSSGTGRNSPLHF. CDR3 coding DNA: TGTGCCAGCAGCTCAGGGACAGGGAGGAATTCACCCCTCCACTTT.

This clone was observed a handful of times. The chain joins TRBV2 to TRBJ2-7; 9 bases are shared with TRBD1. The germline V gene has CDR1 SNHLY and CDR2 FYNNEI. The CDR3 consists of 15 residues. The ends lost 5 bases at V and 5 bases at J; junction bases unmatched: 10. The CDR3 loop reads CASSQRRTGENEQYF. CDR3 in DNA: TGTGCCAGCAGTCAGCGACGGACAGGGGAGAACGAGCAGTACTTC.

The chain recombines TRBV29-1 with TRBJ2-1; possible D gene TRBD2, 6 bases. CDR1 is SQVTM and CDR2 is ANQGSEA in the germline V gene. V was cut by 2 bases and J by 0 bases, with 14 bases left in between. The CDR3 has 16 residues. The DNA for the CDR3 is TGCAGCGTTGAAACCGGGACTTCGAGCTCCTACAATGAGCAGTTCTTC. Amino acids: CSVETGTSSSYNEQFF.

The chain is built from TRBV6-1 and TRBJ2-1; 7 bases fit TRBD1. This CDR3 comprises 16 residues. Germline lookup yields CDR1 MNHNS and CDR2 SASEGT. V lost 4 bases, J lost 13 bases, and 19 bases stayed unmatched. DNA for the CDR3: TGTGCCAGCAGTGGCACGGGACAGAGCCGTGCGAGGAGACAGTTCTTC. Amino acids: CASSGTGQSRARRQFF.

The chain employs TRBV9 and TRBJ1-2; D may be TRBD1 (6 bases). The CDR3 sequence is 16 residues long. Trimming cost V 3 bases and J 7 bases, with 22 bases left between them. CDR1 is SGDLS, CDR2 YYNGEE, per germline. In nucleotides, the CDR3 is TGTGCCAGCAGCGCTGGCAGACAGGATGGTTCGCGTGGCTACACCTTC. Its translation is CASSAGRQDGSRGYTF.

The J gene is TRBJ1-4, the V gene TRBV10-3; perhaps TRBD1 as D (6 bases). Trimming removed 10 bases from V and 7 bases from J, with 16 bases in between. Germline V gene data show CDR1 as ENHRY and CDR2 as SYGVKD. This CDR3 spans 13 amino acids. The CDR3 spells CATHDRRSEKLFF. Written as DNA, the CDR3 is TGTGCCACCCATGACAGGAGGAGTGAAAAACTGTTTTTT.

The chain joins TRBV5-1 to TRBJ2-1, with TRBD1 identical over 7 bases. Germline CDR1 and CDR2: SGHRS and YFSETQ. V gave up 0 bases and J gave up 9 bases; unmatched junction bases: 9. This CDR3 spans 15 amino acids. CDR3 region: CASSLEGAGAGEQFF. The CDR3 DNA is TGCGCCAGCAGCTTGGAGGGGGCAGGGGCCGGTGAGCAGTTCTTC.

The rearrangement uses TRBV11-2 and TRBJ2-7; unclear D gene. V shed 5 bases and J shed 4 bases, with 9 bases lying between them. This CDR3 is built from 12 residues. Germline values: CDR1 SGHAT, CDR2 FQNNGV. The chain's CDR3 is CASSPLSYEQYF. CDR3 in DNA: TGTGCCAGCAGCCCACTGAGTTACGAGCAGTACTTC. The full variable domain, in which reference TRBV11-2 and TRBJ2-7 provide the parts outside the CDR3, is EAGVAQSPRYKIIEKRQSVAFWCNPISGHATLYWYQQILGQGPKLLIQFQNNGVVDDSQLPKDRFSAERLKGVDSTLKIQPAKLEDSAVYLCASSPLSYEQYFGPGTRLTVT.

The sample holds a few counts of this clone. The genes are TRBV2 and TRBJ2-7, with a possible D match to TRBD1 (5 bases). The CDR3 has 13 residues. Trimming pared 4 bases from V and 2 bases from J, leaving 9 bases between. Germline V gene data show CDR1 as SNHLY and CDR2 as FYNNEI. The CDR3 region is CASSGQGTYEQYF. The DNA of the CDR3 is TGTGCCAGCAGTGGGCAGGGTACCTACGAGCAGTACTTC.

The chain uses TRBV6-4 and TRBJ1-5; D ambiguous. The CDR3 runs 14 residues. V lost 6 bases and J 2 bases, leaving 11 bases between the germline ends. Looked up from germline, CDR1 is MRHNA and CDR2 is SNTAGT. CDR3 nucleotides: TGTGCCAGCAGCGCCTTGGCTGGCAATCAGCCCCAGCATTTT. Its protein product is CASSALAGNQPQHF.

The chain employs TRBV5-1 and TRBJ1-2; D may be TRBD1 (5 bases). The CDR3 is 15 amino acids. Germline V gene data show CDR1 as SGHRS and CDR2 as YFSETQ. The germline V and J ends were trimmed by 0 bases and 2 bases, with 11 bases remaining between them. The CDR3 DNA sequence: TGCGCCAGCAGCTTGGACGGCAGGGCCAACTATGGCTACACCTTC. It encodes CASSLDGRANYGYTF.

The J gene is TRBJ1-2, the V gene TRBV6-6; the match to TRBD1 covers 9 bases. Germline values: CDR1 MNHNY, CDR2 SVGAGI (reference sequence). The CDR3 spans 14 residues. With 6 bases clipped from V and 6 bases from J, the junction kept 8 bases outside the gene matches. The CDR3 DNA follows: TGTGCCAGCAGGGAACAGGGGGCAGTTGATGGCTACACCTTC. This codes for CASREQGAVDGYTF.

The rearrangement joins TRBV7-2 to TRBJ2-7; 8 bases align to TRBD1. V lost 4 bases and J lost 3; bases outside the gene matches: 8. Germline V gives CDR1 SGHTA, CDR2 FQGNSA. The CDR3 totals 15 residues. CDR3 DNA: TGTGCCAGCAGCTCCTGGGACAGGACAGACTACGAGCAGTACTTC. Amino acid sequence: CASSSWDRTDYEQYF.

This chain joins TRBV7-8 and TRBJ1-3, with D unclear. V lost 3 bases to trimming and J lost 0 bases, with 9 bases between them. From germline, CDR1 is SGHVS and CDR2 FQNEAQ. The CDR3 is 15 amino acids. This chain's CDR3 is CASSLQASSGNTIYF. The CDR3 region has the DNA TGTGCCAGCAGCTTGCAGGCCAGCTCTGGAAACACCATATATTTT.

The rearrangement joins TRBV4-1 to TRBJ2-7; TRBD2 matches 8 bases. The CDR3 totals 14 residues. The V gene end was trimmed by 2 bases and the J gene end by 2 bases; junction bases not matched to a gene: 2. Germline V CDR1 and CDR2: MGHRA, YSYEKL. CDR3 in DNA: TGCGCCAGCAGCCAACCGGGACTAGCCTACGAGCAGTACTTC. This sequence encodes CASSQPGLAYEQYF.

The rearrangement uses TRBV5-6 and TRBJ2-4, with 7 positions matching TRBD1. Trimming at V came to 4 bases and at J to 7 bases, leaving 8 bases not matched to a gene. The germline V gene encodes CDR1 SGHDT and CDR2 YYEEEE. The CDR3 length is 14 residues. The CDR3 bases are TGTGCCAGCAGCCGCGACAGGGTTTTTAACATTCAGTACTTC. It codes for CASSRDRVFNIQYF.

The CDR3 region is CASSWASSYEQYF. As DNA, the CDR3 is TGTGCCAGCTCTTGGGCCTCTTCCTACGAGCAGTACTTC. V gene TRBV6-5 combines with J gene TRBJ2-7; no definite D call. CDR3 length: 13 residues. Trimming took 8 bases from V and 1 from J, leaving 12 bases between them. Per the germline V gene, CDR1 is MNHEY and CDR2 is SVGAGI.

The rearrangement uses TRBV9 and TRBJ1-1; D remains ambiguous. The germline V gene encodes CDR1 SGDLS and CDR2 YYNGEE. V lost 4 bases and J lost 2, with 12 bases in between. The CDR3 sequence is 14 residues long. The DNA of the CDR3 is TGTGCCAGCAGCCCGCGGAATTTTAACACTGAAGCTTTCTTT. Translation gives CASSPRNFNTEAFF.